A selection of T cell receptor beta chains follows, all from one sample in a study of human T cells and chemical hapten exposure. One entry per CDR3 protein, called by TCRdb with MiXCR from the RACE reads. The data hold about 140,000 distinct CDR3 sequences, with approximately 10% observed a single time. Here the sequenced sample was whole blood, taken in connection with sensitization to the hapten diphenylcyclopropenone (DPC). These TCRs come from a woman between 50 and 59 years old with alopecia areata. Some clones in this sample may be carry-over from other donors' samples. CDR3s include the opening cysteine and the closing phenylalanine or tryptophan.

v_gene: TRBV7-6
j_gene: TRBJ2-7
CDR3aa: CASSLVGVPYEQYF

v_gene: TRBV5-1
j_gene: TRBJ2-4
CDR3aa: CASSFSATQNIQYF

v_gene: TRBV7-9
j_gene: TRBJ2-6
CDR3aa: CASSLVPGGRPADGANVLTF

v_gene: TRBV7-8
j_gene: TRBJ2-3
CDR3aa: CASSPRPPPADTQYF

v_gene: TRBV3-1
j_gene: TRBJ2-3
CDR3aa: CASSLTGPSTQYF

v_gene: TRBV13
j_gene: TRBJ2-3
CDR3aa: CASSFGALTDTQYF

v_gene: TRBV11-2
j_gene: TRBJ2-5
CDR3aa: CASSLGSGLHKETQYF

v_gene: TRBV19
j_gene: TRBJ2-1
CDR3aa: CASSPAGGYRDEQFF

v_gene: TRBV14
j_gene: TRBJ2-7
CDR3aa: CASSHGQGWAYEQYF

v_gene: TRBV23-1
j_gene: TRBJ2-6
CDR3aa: CASSHEQGVAQANALTF

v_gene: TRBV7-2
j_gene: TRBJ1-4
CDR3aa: CASSRDINEKLFF

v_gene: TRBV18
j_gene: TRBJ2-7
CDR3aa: CASSPPASGSYEQYF

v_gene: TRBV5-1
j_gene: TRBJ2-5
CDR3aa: CASSLGILAGVEKETQYF

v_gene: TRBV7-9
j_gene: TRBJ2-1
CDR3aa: CASSTGLAGGHEQFF

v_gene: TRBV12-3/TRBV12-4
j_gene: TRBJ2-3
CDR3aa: CASKSGFSTDTQYF

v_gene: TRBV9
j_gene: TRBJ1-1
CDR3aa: CASSVRDTEAFF

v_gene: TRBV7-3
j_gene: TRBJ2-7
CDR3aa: CASGKTGGDEQYF

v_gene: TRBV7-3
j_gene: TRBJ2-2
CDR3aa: CASSLHGTSANTGELFF

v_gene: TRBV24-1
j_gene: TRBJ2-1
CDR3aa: CATEGASLDEQFF

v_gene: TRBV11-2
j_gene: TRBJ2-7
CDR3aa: CASSLGPFYEQYF

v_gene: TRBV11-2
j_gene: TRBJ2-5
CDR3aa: CASGGLVRQETQYF

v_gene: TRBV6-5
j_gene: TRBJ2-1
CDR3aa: CASSYETSANEQFF

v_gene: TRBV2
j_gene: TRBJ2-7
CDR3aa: CASIGTGSEQYF

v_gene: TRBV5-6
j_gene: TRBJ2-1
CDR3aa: CASSFGRPLDEQFF

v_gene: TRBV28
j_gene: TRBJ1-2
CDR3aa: CASSEASGYTF

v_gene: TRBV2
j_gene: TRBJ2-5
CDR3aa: CASSAVKETQYF

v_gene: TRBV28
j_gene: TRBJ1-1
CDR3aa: CASSLSQRPAEAFF

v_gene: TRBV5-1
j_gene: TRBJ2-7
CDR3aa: CASSLRLAGVEQYF